Below, 20 T cell receptor beta chains from the same sample are listed, as sequenced in a study of blood T cell repertoires in COVID-19. Sequencing was performed with immunoSEQ multiplex PCR; in TCRdb, only in-frame clones are kept and a portion is missing. Seen here are about 330,000 clones, 86% observed once, and the top ten hold 1.5% to 2%. The sample comprised peripheral blood. These receptors all stem from a woman in her fifties or sixties with acute or convalescent COVID-19.

The chain combines TRBV28 with TRBJ2-1, with 10 bases lining up with TRBD2. CDR3 length: 16 amino acids. CDR1 and CDR2 from the germline V gene are MDHEN and SYDVKM. The ends lost 2 bases at V and 3 bases at J; junction bases unmatched: 4. The CDR3 loop is CASSLMGTSVYNEQFF. CDR3 nucleotide sequence: TGTGCCAGCAGTTTAATGGGGACTAGCGTCTACAATGAGCAGTTCTTC.

V is TRBV6-6 and J is TRBJ2-1; 9 bases are a match to TRBD1. The CDR3 extends over 16 amino acids. Trimming cost V 7 bases and J 4 bases; bases outside gene matches: 11. Germline V gene sequence: CDR1 MNHNY, CDR2 SVGAGI (reference sequence). CDR3: CASKQTGTGIYNEQFF. In nucleotides, the CDR3 is TGTGCCAGCAAACAAACCGGGACAGGGATATACAATGAGCAGTTCTTC.

Comments on this clone: Other DNA sequences in the same sample also yield this CDR3. The V gene is TRBV19, the J gene TRBJ1-2, with D possibly matching TRBD1 (5 bases). The V gene lost 10 bases and the J gene lost 8 bases, with 14 bases spanning the gap. The CDR3 runs 11 residues. Germline V lookup: CDR1 LNHDA, CDR2 SQIVND (reference sequence). CDR3 loop: CATCGEGGYTF. The CDR3 DNA reads TGTGCCACTTGCGGGGAGGGGGGCTACACCTTC.

The J gene is TRBJ1-2, the V gene TRBV9; 10 bases align to TRBD1. Germline V gene sequence: CDR1 SGDLS, CDR2 YYNGEE. CDR3 length: 17 residues. The trim removed 3 bases at V and 1 base at J, leaving 9 bases unmatched. CDR3 DNA sequence: TGTGCCAGCAGCGAGAAGGGTAGGGACAGGGGTAACTATGGCTACACCTTC. It translates to CASSEKGRDRGNYGYTF.

The J gene is TRBJ2-1, the V gene TRBV27; D perhaps matches TRBD2 (6 bases). CDR1 and CDR2 (germline): MNHEY, SMNVEV (reference sequence). The V and J ends lost 6 bases and 0 bases respectively, with 18 bases between them. The length of the CDR3 is 17 residues. The CDR3 nucleotides are TGTGCCAGCAGGCCCCGACTAGGCCCCAGCTCCTACAATGAGCAGTTCTTC. Translation gives CASRPRLGPSSYNEQFF.

This rearrangement joins TRBV19 to TRBJ2-5; tentative D call: TRBD1 (6 bases). The germline CDR1 and CDR2 sequences are LNHDA and SQIVND (reference sequence). The V end was cut by 5 bases, the J end by 5 bases, with 12 bases between. The CDR3 totals 13 residues. This CDR3 is CASSQQGSETQYF. CDR3 nucleotide sequence: TGTGCCAGTAGTCAACAGGGCTCGGAGACCCAGTACTTC.

This clone was recorded a few times. The V and J genes are TRBV15 and TRBJ2-2; D may be TRBD2 (7 bases). There are 18 residues in the CDR3. Trimming cost V 5 bases and J 1 base, with 20 bases left between them. The germline V gene has CDR1 LNHNV and CDR2 YYDKDF (reference sequence). The CDR3 DNA sequence: TGTGCCACCAGCCGGCTGAGGTGGGGGGGCTTGAACACCGGGGAGCTGTTTTTT. This sequence encodes CATSRLRWGGLNTGELFF.

As for this clone: The same CDR3 arises from other DNA sequences in this sample as well. This rearrangement joins TRBV24-1 to TRBJ2-5, with 10 nucleotides matching TRBD1. From germline, CDR1 is KGHDR and CDR2 SFDVKD. V lost 4 bases and J lost 4; bases outside the gene matches: 5. The CDR3 consists of 15 residues. The CDR3 region has the DNA TGTGCCACCAGTGACCCCGGGACAGGGGTAGAGACCCAGTACTTC. Its translation: CATSDPGTGVETQYF.

CDR3 loop: CASSSYRQGRNSPLHF. As DNA, the CDR3 is TGTGCCAGCAGCTCTTACCGACAGGGTCGAAATTCACCCCTCCACTTT. This chain joins TRBV5-4 and TRBJ1-6; 7 bases line up with TRBD1. Per germline, CDR1 SGHNT and CDR2 YYREEE (reference sequence). The ends lost 3 bases at V and 7 bases at J; junction bases unmatched: 10. The CDR3 is 16 residues long. Full variable domain (outside the CDR3, taken from reference TRBV5-4 and TRBJ1-6): ETGVTQSPTHLIKTRGQQVTLRCSSQSGHNTVSWYQQALGQGPQFIFQYYREEENGRGNFPPRFSGLQFPNYSSELNVNALELDDSALYLCASSSYRQGRNSPLHFGNGTRLTVT.

Remarks on this clone: In the same sample, other DNA sequences code for this CDR3. The rearrangement uses TRBV18 and TRBJ1-1; D is undetermined. This CDR3 contains 13 residues. Trimming cost V 5 bases and J 1 base, with 8 bases left between them. Germline-derived CDR1 and CDR2 are KGHSH and LQKENI. Here the CDR3 DNA reads TGTGCCAGCTCAGCTGACAAGAACACTGAAGCTTTCTTT. It translates to CASSADKNTEAFF.

There are a few counts of this clone. The rearrangement joins TRBV12-5 to TRBJ1-1; D is unresolved. From germline, CDR1 is LGHNT and CDR2 FRNRAP. There are 13 residues in the CDR3. V was shortened by 3 bases and J by 4 bases, with 9 bases between the two germline ends. As DNA, the CDR3 is TGTGCTAGTGGTTTTGATCCGGGCACTGAAGCTTTCTTT. It codes for CASGFDPGTEAFF.

The chain couples TRBV30 to TRBJ1-1, with a possible D match to TRBD1 (5 bases). The germline gives CDR1 GTSNPN, CDR2 SVGIG (reference sequence). Trimming pared 2 bases from V and 6 bases from J, leaving 10 bases between. The CDR3 has 12 amino acids. In DNA form, the CDR3 reads TGTGCCTGGAGTCCCGGGGGGGCTGAAGCTTTCTTT. Its protein is CAWSPGGAEAFF.

V and J are TRBV19 and TRBJ2-3; D is undetermined. Germline CDR1 is LNHDA and CDR2 is SQIVND (reference sequence). Trimming removed 3 bases at V and 4 bases at J, with 5 bases between. The CDR3 covers 12 residues. CDR3 DNA sequence: TGTGCCAGTAGTATTCGTGCAGATACGCAGTATTTT. Translation gives CASSIRADTQYF.

The chain joins TRBV4-1 to TRBJ2-1; 9 bases are shared with TRBD1. CDR1 and CDR2 from the germline V gene are MGHRA and YSYEKL. This CDR3 has 15 amino acids. V lost 4 bases, J lost 5 bases, and 6 bases stayed unmatched. CDR3 DNA sequence: TGCGCCAGCAGCCCGGGGACAGGGCACGACAATGAGCAGTTCTTC. Translated, it gives CASSPGTGHDNEQFF.

The CDR3 spells CAWDGRSNEQFF. The CDR3, as DNA: TGTGCCTGGGATGGGAGGAGTAATGAGCAGTTCTTC. The chain employs TRBV30 and TRBJ2-1, with D possibly being TRBD2 (6 bases). The germline V and J ends were trimmed by 5 bases and 7 bases, with 12 bases remaining between them. Germline assignment: CDR1 GTSNPN and CDR2 SVGIG (reference sequence). The CDR3 covers 12 residues.

The CDR3 loop reads CASARFPQGAGNQPQHF. Written as DNA, the CDR3 is TGTGCCAGCGCCCGTTTCCCTCAGGGGGCTGGCAATCAGCCCCAGCATTTT. The chain combines TRBV27 with TRBJ1-5; 8 bases fit TRBD1. Germline CDR1 is MNHEY and CDR2 is SMNVEV (reference sequence). J lost 2 bases, V lost 8 bases, and 14 bases had no gene match. The CDR3 has 17 residues.

V usage is TRBV7-3 and J usage is TRBJ2-2; 13 bases align to TRBD2. Germline-derived CDR1 and CDR2 are SGHTA and FQGTGA. The V and J ends lost 5 bases and 6 bases, in that order; junction bases with no gene match: 9. The CDR3 consists of 17 residues. The CDR3 DNA reads TGTGCCAGCAGCCCCCGGACTAGCGGGAGTTGGCCCGGGGAGCTGTTTTTT. It specifies CASSPRTSGSWPGELFF.

In its sample, this clone was seen once. V and J are TRBV3-1 (or the pseudogene TRBV3-2) and TRBJ2-7, with a possible D match to TRBD2 (5 bases). The CDR3 totals 14 residues. Germline V lookup: CDR1 LGHDT, CDR2 YNNKEL (reference sequence). V lost 1 base, J lost 5 bases, and 12 bases lay in between. The CDR3 coding sequence is TGTGCCAGCAGCCAAGCGGTGGGAGCCCACGAGCAGTACTTC. Amino acid sequence: CASSQAVGAHEQYF.

The chain uses TRBV20-1 and TRBJ1-6; D is undetermined. The CDR3 totals 13 residues. Trimming left V 3 bases short and J 5 bases short, with 8 bases between. Germline V gene data show CDR1 as DFQATT and CDR2 as SNEGSKA (reference sequence). In DNA form, the CDR3 reads TGCAGTGCTAGTCCAGTAAATAATTCACCCCTCCACTTT. Translating gives CSASPVNNSPLHF.

The genes are TRBV7-2 and TRBJ1-1, with a possible D match to TRBD1 (6 bases). The length of the CDR3 is 14 residues. Trimming stripped 1 base from V and 5 bases from J, with 11 bases between. Germline CDR1 and CDR2: SGHTA and FQGNSA. In DNA form, the CDR3 reads TGTGCCAGCAGCTTAGTGTTAGGGGGAACTGAAGCTTTCTTT. It specifies CASSLVLGGTEAFF.